This T cell receptor (beta chain) was identified during a study of T cells after yellow fever vaccination. Study-wide points: Abundant clonotypes from the bulk population could get into FACS-sorted repertoires as contaminants. When the response was secondary, it was weaker but reached its peak faster, day 5 versus 15. Few clonotypes appeared in both CD4 and CD8 compartments.

The TCR cDNA carried a universal primer site and UMIs from 5'RACE template switching. TCRdb re-called the 5' RACE reads through MiXCR, storing one row per CDR3 protein. The sample holds fewer than 350,000 distinct CDR3 sequences, approximately 4% seen once. This CDR3 is built from 15 residues. Trimming stripped 0 bases from V and 5 bases from J, with 13 bases between. CDR1 is LNHNV, CDR2 YYDKDF, per germline (reference sequence). Worth noting for this clonotype: No antigen is known for it.

This chain connects TRBV15 to TRBJ2-5; possible D gene TRBD2, 6 bases. The source was PBMCs, collected 15 days after the yellow fever booster vaccination. This TCR derives from a man aged 18 to 30 who received the YFV17D yellow fever vaccine. CDR3 DNA: TGTGCCACCAGCAGAGAGGGGTCTCGGGGGGAGACCCAGTACTTC. Its translation is CATSREGSRGETQYF. The full variable domain, its missing parts supplied by reference TRBV15 and TRBJ2-5, is DAMVIQNPRYQVTQFGKPVTLSCSQTLNHNVMYWYQQKSSQAPKLLFHYYDKDFNNEADTPDNFQSRRPNTSFCFLDIRSPGLGDTAMYLCATSREGSRGETQYFGPGTRLLVL.